One sample yielded the 15 T cell receptor beta chains listed below, sequenced in a study of blood T cell repertoires in COVID-19. TCRdb keeps only in-frame clones here, not all; method: immunoSEQ multiplex PCR. The sample records fewer than 180,000 clones, approximately 88% being singletons. The material sequenced was peripheral blood. Source of these receptors: a man aged 65 to 79 with acute or convalescent COVID-19.

The chain has TRBV5-4 and TRBJ2-7; D uncertain. The CDR3 totals 16 residues. CDR1 is SGHNT and CDR2 is YYREEE in the germline V gene (reference sequence). V lost 6 bases to trimming and J lost 0 bases, with 19 bases between them. The CDR3 here is CASTTSVEPHSYEQYF. In DNA, the CDR3 is TGTGCCAGCACCACTTCCGTAGAGCCCCACTCCTACGAGCAGTACTTC.

The chain uses TRBV4-1 and TRBJ1-1; D gene unclear. Per the germline V gene, CDR1 is MGHRA and CDR2 is YSYEKL. The V end lost 2 bases, the J end lost 11 bases, and 15 bases lay between the germline ends. The CDR3 has 13 residues. The CDR3 DNA sequence: TGCGCCAGCAGCCAATTGAGATCCGAGCTGGCTTTCTTT. Translation: CASSQLRSELAFF.

The V gene is TRBV7-6, the J gene TRBJ2-5; TRBD2 matches 8 bases. The CDR3 is 14 amino acids. Trimming removed 2 bases from V and 3 bases from J; junction bases left unmatched: 2. Per germline, CDR1 SGHVS and CDR2 FNYEAQ. For the CDR3, the DNA is TGTGCCAGCAGCTTATTGCGGGGGGAAGAGACCCAGTACTTC. It codes for CASSLLRGEETQYF.

The chain is built from TRBV28 and TRBJ1-1; no clear D gene. Germline lookup yields CDR1 MDHEN and CDR2 SYDVKM. The CDR3 runs 16 residues. Deletions cut 8 bases from V and 4 bases from J, with 23 bases between. This CDR3 is CASPPRNGISGTEAFF. The DNA for the CDR3 is TGTGCCAGCCCCCCCCGGAACGGGATCTCGGGCACTGAAGCTTTCTTT.

This sequence joins TRBV5-4 and TRBJ1-5, with D maybe TRBD1 (6 bases). Germline CDR1 reads SGHNT; CDR2 reads YYREEE (reference sequence). The CDR3 runs 16 residues. V was trimmed by 5 bases and J by 0 bases, leaving 15 bases between them. In DNA, the CDR3 is TGTGCCAGCAGTGCGAGGACAGAACCTAGCAATCAGCCCCAGCATTTT. It specifies CASSARTEPSNQPQHF.

The chain joins TRBV7-2 to TRBJ1-2; no firm D call. The CDR3 extends over 12 amino acids. Germline V gene lookup returns CDR1 SGHTA and CDR2 FQGNSA. Between the trimmed V and J ends, which lost 4 bases and 5 bases, there was a span of 8 bases. For the CDR3, the DNA is TGTGCCAGCAGCTCCGGCGGTTATGGCTACACCTTC. Amino acid sequence: CASSSGGYGYTF.

The table lists this clone with a few counts. J is TRBJ1-1 and V is TRBV28; D not resolved. V dropped 3 bases and J dropped 8 bases, with 13 bases sitting between them. Germline CDR1 and CDR2: MDHEN and SYDVKM. This CDR3 is built from 13 residues. The CDR3 here is CASSLGPFQEAFF. For the CDR3, the DNA is TGTGCCAGCAGTTTGGGCCCCTTTCAGGAAGCTTTCTTT.

The CDR3, as DNA: TGTGCCAGCAGTGAATGGGGACTCACAACTAATGAAAAACTGTTTTTT. Amino acids: CASSEWGLTTNEKLFF. V is TRBV25-1 and J is TRBJ1-4; possible D gene TRBD1, 5 bases. V lost 1 base and J lost 0, with 9 bases in between. CDR3 length: 16 residues. The V gene's germline CDR1 is MGHDK and CDR2 SYGVNS.

The chain links TRBV28 to TRBJ2-3; D is perhaps TRBD2 (6 bases). Germline lookup yields CDR1 MDHEN and CDR2 SYDVKM. The CDR3 spans 13 residues. V was cut by 8 bases and J by 0 bases, with 9 bases left in between. Written as DNA, the CDR3 is TGTGCCAGCCTGGGGGGAAGCACAGATACGCAGTATTTT. Protein product: CASLGGSTDTQYF.

This chain links TRBV7-3 with TRBJ2-1, with D uncertain. The CDR3 spans 14 residues. V gave up 5 bases and J gave up 6 bases, with 14 bases separating them. Germline-derived CDR1 and CDR2 are SGHTA and FQGTGA. The CDR3 protein is CASSPTTSSNEQFF. DNA of the CDR3: TGTGCCAGCAGCCCTACGACAAGCAGCAATGAGCAGTTCTTC.

In this sample, this clone turned up once. J is TRBJ1-4 and V is TRBV19; D possibly corresponds to TRBD1 (5 bases). The CDR3 spans 16 residues. The germline V and J ends were trimmed by 6 bases and 12 bases, with 26 bases remaining between them. Germline loops: CDR1 LNHDA, CDR2 SQIVND (reference sequence). As DNA, the CDR3 is TGTGCCAGTAGACAACAGGCCGGGACTGCTATATCGGAACTGTTTTTT. This sequence encodes CASRQQAGTAISELFF.

V usage is TRBV6-5 and J usage is TRBJ1-1; D unclear. CDR1 is MNHEY and CDR2 is SVGAGI in the germline V gene. The CDR3 has 11 amino acids. Trimming left V 4 bases short and J 11 bases short, with 11 bases between. The CDR3 spells CASSFGRFAFF. Written as DNA, the CDR3 is TGTGCCAGCAGTTTCGGCAGGTTCGCTTTCTTT.

This sequence joins TRBV14 and TRBJ2-7, with unresolved D. The CDR3 sequence is 15 residues long. V shed 0 bases and J shed 3 bases, with 12 bases lying between them. CDR1 SGHDN and CDR2 FVKESK come from the germline V gene. CDR3 residues: CASSQDLGAFYEQYF. In DNA form, the CDR3 reads TGTGCCAGCAGCCAAGATCTTGGAGCCTTCTACGAGCAGTACTTC.

Comments on this clone: Different DNA sequences within this sample yield the same CDR3. The CDR3 DNA follows: TGTGCCAGCAGCCAAGACAGGGGGTACGAGCAGTACTTC. Translating it yields CASSQDRGYEQYF. This chain connects TRBV3-1 (or the pseudogene TRBV3-2) to TRBJ2-7, with 7 positions matching TRBD1. This CDR3 is 13 amino acids long. In germline, CDR1 is LGHDT, CDR2 YNNKEL (reference sequence). The V gene end was trimmed by 0 bases and the J gene end by 4 bases; junction bases not matched to a gene: 0.

The V and J genes are TRBV5-1 and TRBJ2-3; 11 bases align to TRBD2. The V gene end was trimmed by 4 bases and the J gene end by 4 bases; junction bases not matched to a gene: 8. CDR3 length: 16 amino acids. Germline V lookup: CDR1 SGHRS, CDR2 YFSETQ. CDR3 bases: TGCGCCAGCAGCCCCTCGACTAGCGGGGTTGCAGATACGCAGTATTTT. Encoded protein: CASSPSTSGVADTQYF.